Listed below are T cell receptor beta chains from one sample, sequenced in a study of T cells in Graves' hyperthyroidism and ophthalmopathy. Each CDR3 protein is one row after TCRdb ran MiXCR on the multiplex PCR reads. The sample consists of roughly 530,000 distinct CDR3 sequences, 17% of them appearing once. The sample comprised blood. The source of these receptors is a woman aged 18-29 years with Graves' ophthalmopathy. CDR3s include the opening cysteine and the closing phenylalanine or tryptophan. A D gene is named only where the DNA matches it firmly. Not all rows give a size; the values are once, few, many and, for expanded clones, a class.

-	-	TRBJ2-3	TRBV7-6	17	TGTGCCAGCAGCTTAGGTTTTAAAGGGGTTGACACAGATACGCAGTATTTT	CASSLGFKGVDTDTQYF
TRBD1	few	TRBJ2-7	TRBV3-1	15	TGTGCCAGCAGCCGAGGGACAGGGTCAGTCTACGAGCAGTACTTC	CASSRGTGSVYEQYF
-	once	TRBJ1-1	TRBV6-2/TRBV6-3	13	TGTGCCAGCAGTTACGGGGTAGGCACTGAAGCTTTCTTT	CASSYGVGTEAFF
TRBD2	few	TRBJ2-1	TRBV7-8	16	TGTGCCAGCAGCTACCAAATAGCGGGTTCATACAATGAGCAGTTCTTC	CASSYQIAGSYNEQFF
-	few	TRBJ1-2	TRBV24-1	12	TGTGCCACCAGTGAAGGGACGAGAGGCTACACCTTC	CATSEGTRGYTF
TRBD2	many	TRBJ2-5	TRBV6-2/TRBV6-3	14	TGTGCCAGCAGTTCGGGACTAGCGCAAGAGACCCAGTACTTC	CASSSGLAQETQYF
-	-	TRBJ1-1	TRBV2	15	TGTGCCAGCAGTGAAGGTGGTGGGGTGAACACTGAAGCTTTCTTT	CASSEGGGVNTEAFF
-	many	TRBJ1-1	TRBV11-2	15	TGTGCCAGCAGCCCACACAGGAAATTAAACACTGAAGCTTTCTTT	CASSPHRKLNTEAFF
-	-	TRBJ2-1	TRBV6-9	13	TGTGCCAGCAGTTACGCAGGACTGGATGAGCAGTTCTTC	CASSYAGLDEQFF
-	many	TRBJ2-1	TRBV7-2	15	TGTGCCAGCAGCTTCGACAAGGGGGCCTACAATGAGCAGTTCTTC	CASSFDKGAYNEQFF
TRBD2	-	TRBJ2-1	TRBV28	16	TGTGCCAGCTACTCAGCGGGAGCCCCGGCTTACAATGAGCAGTTCTTC	CASYSAGAPAYNEQFF
-	-	TRBJ2-2	TRBV6-1	12	TGTGCCAGCAGTGAAACCGTCGGGGAGCTGTTTTTT	CASSETVGELFF
TRBD1	-	TRBJ1-1	TRBV19	13	TGTGCCAGTAGGGGAGGGGGCTTTACTGAAGCTTTCTTT	CASRGGGFTEAFF
TRBD1	-	TRBJ2-1	TRBV4-3	13	TGCGCCAGCAGCTTGGACAGGTGGAATGAGCAGTTCTTC	CASSLDRWNEQFF
-	many	TRBJ2-1	TRBV7-8	16	TGTGCCAGCAGCCCCACTAGCATCGAGGGAAACAATGAGCAGTTCTTC	CASSPTSIEGNNEQFF
-	-	TRBJ2-7	TRBV4-2	15	TGTGCCAGCAGCCAAGAGGGGACGGGAGCCTACGAGCAGTACTTC	CASSQEGTGAYEQYF
-	many	TRBJ2-3	TRBV7-3	13	TGTGCCAGCAGCTTAGAGGCGGGGGATACGCAGTATTTT	CASSLEAGDTQYF
-	many	TRBJ1-2	TRBV5-1	14	TGCGCCAGCAAGAATTCAGGGGCTTGGGATGGCTACACCTTC	CASKNSGAWDGYTF
TRBD2	many	TRBJ2-7	TRBV20-1	16	TGCAGTGCTAGAGCTGGCGGCGCGGGAGAACTCAACGAGCAGTACTTC	CSARAGGAGELNEQYF
TRBD1	-	TRBJ2-7	TRBV4-3	14	TGCGCCAGCAGCCAAGGACAGGGCGAAAACGAGCAGTACTTC	CASSQGQGENEQYF
TRBD1	few	TRBJ1-6	TRBV6-2/TRBV6-3	17	TGTGCCAGCAGCTACGATTTTGTGGTAGGGGGCGGTTCACCCCTCCACTTT	CASSYDFVVGGGSPLHF
TRBD2	many	TRBJ2-7	TRBV13	16	TGTGCCAGCAGCCAAAGACTAGCGGGAGTGTTGGACGAGCAGTACTTC	CASSQRLAGVLDEQYF
-	-	TRBJ1-2	TRBV3-1	14	TGTGCCAGCAGCCCTATAACAGAGGTCGATGGCTACACCTTC	CASSPITEVDGYTF
-	many	TRBJ1-2	TRBV30	14	TGTGCCTGGAGCTTCGACAGGATCAACTATGGCTACACCTTC	CAWSFDRINYGYTF
-	-	TRBJ2-7	TRBV20-1	14	TGCAGTGCTTACAAGGTCCCTCGGACCTACGAGCAGTACTTC	CSAYKVPRTYEQYF
TRBD1	many	TRBJ1-1	TRBV12-3/TRBV12-4	17	TGTGCCAGCAGTTTGGGCCCAGGGACAGGAAAGAACACTGAAGCTTTCTTT	CASSLGPGTGKNTEAFF
TRBD2	-	TRBJ2-3	TRBV20-1	16	TGCAGTGCTAGAGGCCAGAGCGGGAGGGCCCTGGACACGCAGTATTTT	CSARGQSGRALDTQYF
TRBD2	-	TRBJ2-3	TRBV4-3	17	TGCGCCAGCAGCCAGGGGACTTCTAGCGGGAGCACAGATACGCAGTATTTT	CASSQGTSSGSTDTQYF
-	many	TRBJ1-2	TRBV15	14	TGTGCCACCAGCAGAGATCTTGTTAACTATGGCTACACCTTC	CATSRDLVNYGYTF
-	many	TRBJ1-2	TRBV20-1	13	TGCAGTGCTAGGGTCCGAACAGGAACTGGCTACACCTTC	CSARVRTGTGYTF
-	many	TRBJ1-1	TRBV20-1	18	TGCAGTGCTAGTGGCTCCGGGGGTATAGTGCTTATGAACACTGAAGCTTTCTTT	CSASGSGGIVLMNTEAFF
TRBD2	many	TRBJ2-5	TRBV20-1	15	TGCAGTGCTAGTGCAGCGGGGGGGCGGCAAGAGACCCAGTACTTC	CSASAAGGRQETQYF
TRBD2	-	TRBJ2-2	TRBV13	16	TGTGCCAGCAGCTTATGGGGGGGGAGGTCCGCCGGGGAGCTGTTTTTT	CASSLWGGRSAGELFF
-	few	TRBJ1-1	TRBV7-9	14	TGTGCCAGCAGCTTGGGGGGTATGCACACTGAAGCTTTCTTT	CASSLGGMHTEAFF
-	-	TRBJ1-2	TRBV6-5	14	TGTGCCAGCAGTTACGGAGTCGTAAGTGATGGCTACACCTTC	CASSYGVVSDGYTF
TRBD1	-	TRBJ1-6	TRBV4-1	15	TGCGCCAGCAGCCAAGAACAGGGGATTGATTCACCCCTCCACTTT	CASSQEQGIDSPLHF
-	many	TRBJ1-5	TRBV24-1	14	TGTGCCACCAGGGATGCAGGGGCGAATCAGCCCCAGCATTTT	CATRDAGANQPQHF
-	-	TRBJ2-2	TRBV28	18	TGTGCCAGCAGTCCCCCACGGGTTACGTGGGCGAACACCGGGGAGCTGTTTTTT	CASSPPRVTWANTGELFF
-	few	TRBJ2-3	TRBV7-9	13	TGTGCCAGCAGACCCCGCCGCACAGATGCGCAGTATTTT	CASRPRRTDAQYF
TRBD1	many	TRBJ1-2	TRBV5-1	14	TGCGCCAGCAGCGGGACAGGGGGAGTGGATGGCTACACCTTC	CASSGTGGVDGYTF
-	many	TRBJ2-7	TRBV6-1	14	TGTGCCAGCAGTGACGTGGCAGGTAGCGACGAGCAGTACTTC	CASSDVAGSDEQYF
TRBD2	many	TRBJ2-5	TRBV20-1	15	TGCAGTGCTAGGACGACTAGCGGGAGTGCGAAGACCCAGTACTTC	CSARTTSGSAKTQYF